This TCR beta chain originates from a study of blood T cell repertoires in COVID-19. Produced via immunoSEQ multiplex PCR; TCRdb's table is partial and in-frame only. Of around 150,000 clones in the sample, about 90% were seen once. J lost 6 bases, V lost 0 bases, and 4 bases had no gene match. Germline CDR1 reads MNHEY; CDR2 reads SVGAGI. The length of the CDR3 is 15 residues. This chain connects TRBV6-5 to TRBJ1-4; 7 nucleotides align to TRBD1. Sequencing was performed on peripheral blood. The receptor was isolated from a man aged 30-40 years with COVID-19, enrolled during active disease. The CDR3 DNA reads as TGTGCCAGCAGTTACTCGAAACAGGGGTATGAAAAACTGTTTTTT. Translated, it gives CASSYSKQGYEKLFF.